One sample yielded the 18 T cell receptor beta chains listed below, sequenced in a study of blood T cell repertoires in COVID-19 (dated by TCRdb to about 2020). Library method: the immunoSEQ multiplex PCR assay. Drawn from immuneACCESS, this table holds only the in-frame rearrangements with V and J called that TCRdb kept. Clones are partly lost; checked studies trace under half to an unresolved V gene and leave the rest unexplained. In this sample the table shows under 150,000 clones, around 84% of which occur a single time. Together, the top ten hold approximately 13% of the sample. The sample taken for sequencing was peripheral blood. Receptors originate from a man aged 55-75 years with active or convalescent COVID-19.

This clone was observed a handful of times. This rearrangement joins TRBV19 to TRBJ1-6, with D perhaps matching TRBD1 (5 bases). The CDR3 sequence is 14 residues long. Trimming took off 6 bases at V and 5 bases at J, with 11 bases between the two ends. Germline CDR1 LNHDA, CDR2 SQIVND (reference sequence). The CDR3 spells CASSFRGDNSPLHF. The CDR3 DNA sequence: TGTGCCAGTAGCTTCCGGGGGGATAATTCACCCCTCCACTTT.

V usage is TRBV18 and J usage is TRBJ2-7; 7 nucleotides line up with TRBD1. The CDR3 extends over 14 amino acids. V lost 3 bases and J lost 0; bases outside the gene matches: 2. CDR1 is KGHSH and CDR2 is LQKENI in the germline V gene. The CDR3, as DNA: TGTGCCAGCTCACCGGACAGGAGCTCCTACGAGCAGTACTTC. Its protein product is CASSPDRSSYEQYF. Full variable domain (missing parts from reference TRBV18 and TRBJ2-7): NAGVMQNPRHLVRRRGQEARLRCSPMKGHSHVYWYRQLPEEGLKFMVYLQKENIIDESGMPKERFSAEFPKEGPSILRIQQVVRGDSAAYFCASSPDRSSYEQYFGPGTRLTVT.

CDR3 residues: CASSSHRVSGNTIYF. As DNA, the CDR3 is TGTGCCAGCAGCTCACACAGGGTGTCTGGAAACACCATATATTTT. This rearrangement joins TRBV13 to TRBJ1-3, with a possible D match to TRBD1 (6 bases). In germline, CDR1 is PRHDT, CDR2 FYEKMQ (reference sequence). This CDR3 comprises 15 residues. The germline V and J ends were trimmed by 4 bases and 1 base, with 11 bases remaining between them. The full variable domain, with the rest looked up from reference TRBV13 and TRBJ1-3, is AAGVIQSPRHLIKEKRETATLKCYPIPRHDTVYWYQQGPGQDPQFLISFYEKMQSDKGSIPDRFSAQQFSDYHSELNMSSLELGDSALYFCASSSHRVSGNTIYFGEGSWLTVV.

The CDR3 DNA follows: TGTGCCAGCAGTGGGGTGGGACAGGCTTCCTACGAGCAGTACTTC. Translated, it gives CASSGVGQASYEQYF. The chain combines TRBV25-1 with TRBJ2-7, with 8 bases lining up with TRBD1. The CDR3 covers 15 residues. From germline, CDR1 is MGHDK and CDR2 SYGVNS. J lost 1 base, V lost 4 bases, and 6 bases had no gene match.

V usage is TRBV7-9 and J usage is TRBJ2-1, with 10 bases aligning to TRBD2. The V segment lost 4 bases and the J segment 4 bases; nucleotides outside the gene matches: 10. Per germline, CDR1 SEHNR and CDR2 FQNEAQ (reference sequence). The CDR3 consists of 17 residues. The CDR3 is CASSSKWTSGSYNEQFF. In nucleotides, the CDR3 is TGTGCCAGCAGCTCAAAATGGACTAGCGGATCATACAATGAGCAGTTCTTC.

V usage is TRBV2 and J usage is TRBJ1-1; D gene unclear. The germline CDR1 and CDR2 sequences are SNHLY and FYNNEI. Trimming shortened V by 7 bases and J by 2 bases, and 11 bases separated the two germline ends. The CDR3 is 13 residues long. CDR3 protein: CASTGGPNTEAFF. In nucleotides, the CDR3 is TGTGCCAGCACCGGAGGGCCCAACACTGAAGCTTTCTTT.

The rearrangement joins TRBV29-1 to TRBJ2-7; 7 bases map to TRBD1. CDR3 length: 13 amino acids. CDR1 SQVTM and CDR2 ANQGSEA come from the germline V gene. V dropped 6 bases and J dropped 3; count of bases not matched to a gene: 8. CDR3: CSVKGDSGYEQYF. The CDR3 bases are TGCAGCGTCAAGGGGGACAGCGGCTACGAGCAGTACTTC.

In regard to this clone: The sample holds other DNA sequences that translate to the same CDR3. The chain couples TRBV7-3 to TRBJ2-3; tentatively, D is TRBD2 (7 bases). Per germline, CDR1 SGHTA and CDR2 FQGTGA. The CDR3 is 15 amino acids. Trimming took off 2 bases at V and 3 bases at J, with 12 bases between the two ends. CDR3 DNA: TGTGCCAGCAGCTTAGGACTAGGGGGGACAGATACGCAGTATTTT. This gives the protein CASSLGLGGTDTQYF.

V is TRBV29-1 and J is TRBJ2-1; D may be TRBD1 (5 bases). The V end was cut by 6 bases, the J end by 13 bases, with 13 bases between. Germline loops: CDR1 SQVTM, CDR2 ANQGSEA. This CDR3 has 10 residues. The CDR3 protein is CSVQTGDQFF. CDR3 DNA sequence: TGCAGCGTCCAAACAGGTGACCAGTTCTTC.

V is TRBV27 and J is TRBJ2-2, with 12 bases that match TRBD2. The CDR3 extends over 16 amino acids. The trim removed 4 bases at V and 0 bases at J, leaving 0 bases unmatched. Germline V CDR1 and CDR2: MNHEY, SMNVEV (reference sequence). The CDR3 nucleotides are TGTGCCAGCAGTTCTAGCGGGAGGGCGAACACCGGGGAGCTGTTTTTT. It yields the protein CASSSSGRANTGELFF.

The rearrangement links TRBV5-1 to TRBJ2-2; maybe TRBD1 (5 bases). Germline V gene lookup returns CDR1 SGHRS and CDR2 YFSETQ. This CDR3 has 14 residues. V lost 4 bases, J lost 10 bases, and 17 bases lay in between. Here the CDR3 DNA reads TGCGCCAGCAGCAGAACAGGATGGGCGGAGGAGCTGTTTTTT. It yields the protein CASSRTGWAEELFF.

This clone came up a few times. This chain uses TRBV4-1 with TRBJ2-1; possible D gene TRBD2, 5 bases. CDR1 and CDR2 (germline): MGHRA, YSYEKL. CDR3 length equals 17 residues. Trimming pared 1 base from V and 6 bases from J, leaving 19 bases between. CDR3 region: CASSQVRAFGVVNEQFF. The CDR3 DNA follows: TGCGCCAGCAGCCAAGTTAGGGCCTTCGGGGTAGTCAATGAGCAGTTCTTC.

This clone has only one observation. V and J are TRBV7-6 and TRBJ2-3, with 8 bases lining up with TRBD2. Germline V gene lookup returns CDR1 SGHVS and CDR2 FNYEAQ. V dropped 2 bases and J dropped 5; count of bases not matched to a gene: 12. This CDR3 has 17 residues. CDR3 sequence: CASSLTGAGAHGDTQYF. CDR3 bases: TGTGCCAGCAGCTTAACCGGAGCGGGAGCGCATGGAGATACGCAGTATTTT.

To note about this clone: Different DNA sequences within this sample yield the same CDR3. The rearrangement links TRBV20-1 to TRBJ2-7; D call uncertain. Germline CDR1 and CDR2: DFQATT and SNEGSKA (reference sequence). V was shortened by 1 base and J by 3 bases, with 4 bases between the two germline ends. The CDR3 length is 11 residues. As DNA, the CDR3 is TGCAGTGCTAGAGCGGGCTACGAGCAGTACTTC. Encoded protein: CSARAGYEQYF.

The chain carries TRBV12-3 or TRBV12-4 and TRBJ2-3, with D hard to call. With 5 bases removed from V and 2 bases from J, the gap between germline ends came to 8 bases. CDR3 length: 13 residues. The CDR3 nucleotides read TGTGCCAGCAGTAGAGCTAACACAGATACGCAGTATTTT. This codes for CASSRANTDTQYF.

V and J are TRBV7-9 and TRBJ1-3; weak D call: TRBD1 (5 bases). CDR3 size: 12 residues. V was shortened by 4 bases and J by 8 bases, with 9 bases between the two germline ends. Per the germline V gene, CDR1 is SEHNR and CDR2 is FQNEAQ (reference sequence). CDR3 in amino acids: CASSSGVDTIYF. The CDR3 DNA reads as TGTGCCAGCAGCTCGGGGGTTGACACCATATATTTT.

This chain links TRBV7-9 with TRBJ2-7; 7 bases map to TRBD1. This CDR3 spans 13 amino acids. The V and J ends lost 5 bases and 5 bases, in that order; junction bases with no gene match: 6. Germline CDR1 is SEHNR and CDR2 is FQNEAQ (reference sequence). DNA for the CDR3: TGTGCCAGCAGCCTTGACAGGGATGACGAGCAGTACTTC. Translated, it gives CASSLDRDDEQYF.

The chain couples TRBV20-1 to TRBJ2-7; possibly TRBD1 for D (6 bases). Germline assignment: CDR1 DFQATT and CDR2 SNEGSKA (reference sequence). V was clipped by 6 bases and J by 6 bases, with 12 bases between them. This CDR3 has 11 residues. CDR3 sequence reads: CSAERGGEQYF. The CDR3 nucleotides are TGCAGTGCGGAAAGAGGGGGCGAGCAGTACTTC.